The 8 T cell receptor beta chains reported below all come from one sample, sequenced in a study of OX40 agonist ivuxolimab in advanced cancers. Method: immunoSEQ multiplex PCR; TCRdb's copy keeps in-frame clones and lacks some. Here the sample spans about 30,000 clones, 91% being singletons. The sample was CD4+ or CD8+ T cells sorted from blood, taken in a trial of the OX40 agonist ivuxolimab. The source of these receptors is an adult with an advanced solid tumor such as melanoma, head and neck, liver or kidney cancer.

V is TRBV28 and J is TRBJ2-7; D not certain. With 3 bases removed from V and 7 bases from J, the gap between germline ends came to 13 bases. This CDR3 region has 13 residues. Germline V gives CDR1 MDHEN, CDR2 SYDVKM. The CDR3 DNA is TGTGCCAGCAGTTTCCGTCGAGTGTCGGAGCAGTACTTC. It is translated as CASSFRRVSEQYF.

The chain employs TRBV7-2 and TRBJ2-7; maybe TRBD2 (5 bases). Germline CDR1 and CDR2: SGHTA and FQGNSA. This CDR3 is built from 14 residues. V was clipped by 1 base and J by 0 bases, with 7 bases between them. The CDR3 sequence is CASSLVGSSYEQYF. CDR3 in DNA: TGTGCCAGCAGCTTAGTTGGGAGCTCCTACGAGCAGTACTTC.

This clone occurred once. The chain links TRBV6-1 to TRBJ2-2, with D tentatively TRBD1 (5 bases). V lost 6 bases, J lost 3 bases, and 11 bases lay in between. CDR3 length: 14 residues. Germline CDR1 MNHNS, CDR2 SASEGT. CDR3 sequence (DNA): TGTGCCAGCAGAGGGGCCACCGACACCGGGGAGCTGTTTTTT. Translation: CASRGATDTGELFF.

The chain couples TRBV7-6 to TRBJ2-1; D tentatively reads TRBD1 or TRBD2 (6 bases each). The germline V and J ends were trimmed by 1 base and 0 bases, with 10 bases remaining between them. The CDR3 loop spans 16 amino acids. Germline V gene sequence: CDR1 SGHVS, CDR2 FNYEAQ. In DNA, the CDR3 is TGTGCCAGCAGCTTAGAGGGGGGCAGCTCCTACAATGAGCAGTTCTTC. It translates to CASSLEGGSSYNEQFF.

This clone was recorded a few times. This chain links TRBV2 with TRBJ1-3, with a possible D match to TRBD1 (5 bases). This CDR3 region has 16 residues. CDR1 and CDR2 from the germline V gene are SNHLY and FYNNEI. The V end was cut by 2 bases, the J end by 0 bases, with 11 bases between. As DNA, the CDR3 is TGTGCCAGCAGTGAAAGGCAGGGATACTCTGGAAACACCATATATTTT. Protein product: CASSERQGYSGNTIYF.

The chain links TRBV2 to TRBJ1-4; 8 positions agree with TRBD1. The V segment lost 8 bases and the J segment 5 bases; nucleotides outside the gene matches: 7. The CDR3 is 14 residues long. CDR1 and CDR2 from the germline V gene are SNHLY and FYNNEI. The CDR3 reads CASAGTGGNEKLFF. CDR3 DNA: TGTGCCAGCGCGGGGACAGGCGGGAATGAAAAACTGTTTTTT.

V usage is TRBV28 and J usage is TRBJ2-1; 7 nucleotides agree with TRBD2. The V gene's germline CDR1 is MDHEN and CDR2 SYDVKM. The CDR3 loop spans 12 amino acids. Unmatched junction bases numbered 4, after V lost 4 bases and J lost 10 bases. CDR3 nucleotide sequence: TGTGCCAGCAGTTCCTTAGCGGGCGAGCAGTTCTTC. It encodes CASSSLAGEQFF.

Here the CDR3 DNA reads TGTGCCAGTAGTAATCTAGCGGGAGTAGGCTACGAGCAGTACTTC. This translates into CASSNLAGVGYEQYF. V gene TRBV19 combines with J gene TRBJ2-7; TRBD2 matches at 10 bases. Germline V gene lookup returns CDR1 LNHDA and CDR2 SQIVND (reference sequence). J was trimmed by 3 bases and V by 4 bases; bases with no gene match: 6. CDR3 length: 15 residues.